This TCR beta chain comes out of a study of control samples from healthy donors and cancer patients. The protocol was immunoSEQ multiplex PCR, while the TCRdb copy is restricted to in-frame clones and leaves out a portion. Of under 150,000 clones listed, roughly nine tenths are singletons. CDR3 length equals 15 residues. Per germline, CDR1 SGHNT and CDR2 YYREEE (reference sequence). V was pared by 4 bases and J by 2 bases, with 13 bases between. The source is a man between 25 and 39 years old in good health. The sequenced material came from blood. The chain links TRBV5-4 to TRBJ1-3; D unresolved. As DNA, the CDR3 is TGTGCCAGCAGCCCCAGTATTGGGGCTGGAAACACCATATATTTT. As protein: CASSPSIGAGNTIYF.